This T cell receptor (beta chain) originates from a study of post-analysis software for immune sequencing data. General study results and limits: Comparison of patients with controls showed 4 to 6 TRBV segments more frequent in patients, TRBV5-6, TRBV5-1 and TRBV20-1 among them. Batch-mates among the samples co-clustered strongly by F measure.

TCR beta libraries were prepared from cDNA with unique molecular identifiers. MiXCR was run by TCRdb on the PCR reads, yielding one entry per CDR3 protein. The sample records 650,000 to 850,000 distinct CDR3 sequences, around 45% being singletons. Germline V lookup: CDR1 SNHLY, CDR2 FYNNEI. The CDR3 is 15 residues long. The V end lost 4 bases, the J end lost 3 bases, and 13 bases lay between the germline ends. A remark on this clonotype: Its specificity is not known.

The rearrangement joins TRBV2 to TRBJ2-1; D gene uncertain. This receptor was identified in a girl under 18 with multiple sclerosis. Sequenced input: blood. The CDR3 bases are TGTGCCAGCAGTGTAACCCTAAAGGTCTACAATGAGCAGTTCTTC. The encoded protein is CASSVTLKVYNEQFF.